Below are 19 T cell receptor beta chains sequenced from a single sample in a study of graft-versus-host responses after intestinal transplantation. Produced via immunoSEQ multiplex PCR; TCRdb's table is partial and in-frame only. The sample carries about 39,000 clones, more than 90% recorded once. Their recognized antigens are unknown. This specimen consisted of unstimulated CD8+ T cells sorted from spleen or lymph node cells, obtained before transplant. Receptors originate from a human donor who was the organ donor for an intestinal transplant.

This clone has just a few counts. This chain joins TRBV7-2 and TRBJ1-1, with 10 bases identical to TRBD1. Trimming removed 5 bases from V and 7 bases from J; junction bases left unmatched: 10. There are 15 residues in the CDR3. The germline V gene encodes CDR1 SGHTA and CDR2 FQGNSA. CDR3 nucleotides: TGTGCCAGCAGCCCGGCCGGGACAGGGGTTAGTGAAGCTTTCTTT. Translation: CASSPAGTGVSEAFF. Supplemented by reference TRBV7-2 and TRBJ1-1, the full variable domain reads GAGVSQSPSNKVTEKGKDVELRCDPISGHTALYWYRQSLGQGLEFLIYFQGNSAPDKSGLPSDRFSAERTGGSVSTLTIQRTQQEDSAVYLCASSPAGTGVSEAFFGQGTRLTVV.

The rearrangement links TRBV5-1 to TRBJ2-3; D is unclear. This CDR3 comprises 15 residues. Trimming stripped 1 base from V and 2 bases from J, with 11 bases between. Germline-derived CDR1 and CDR2 are SGHRS and YFSETQ. CDR3 region: CASSLTPRPTDTQYF. CDR3 nucleotides: TGCGCCAGCAGCTTGACGCCTCGACCCACAGATACGCAGTATTTT.

This CDR3 is CAWGQSYEQYF. CDR3 nucleotides: TGTGCCTGGGGACAGTCCTACGAGCAGTACTTC. The V call is TRBV30, the J call TRBJ2-7; a possible D gene is TRBD1 (6 bases). The CDR3 length is 11 residues. Germline loops: CDR1 GTSNPN, CDR2 SVGIG (reference sequence). V was pared by 5 bases and J by 1 base, with 6 bases between.

The chain couples TRBV11-2 to TRBJ2-7; D remains unclear. This CDR3 spans 14 amino acids. Germline V CDR1 and CDR2: SGHAT, FQNNGV. V was pared by 1 base and J by 4 bases, with 11 bases between. The CDR3 coding sequence is TGTGCCAGCAGCTTAGTCCTACTGCAGTACGAGCAGTACTTC. Translation gives CASSLVLLQYEQYF.

J is TRBJ1-6 and V is TRBV4-1; possibly TRBD1 for D (5 bases). From germline, CDR1 is MGHRA and CDR2 YSYEKL. This CDR3 has 14 residues. V lost 7 bases and J 8 bases, leaving 15 bases between the germline ends. In DNA, the CDR3 is TGCGCCAGCACCGCGTCCCCGGGGGATTCACCCCTCCACTTT. Protein: CASTASPGDSPLHF.

The chain carries TRBV7-2 and TRBJ2-7; 10 bases align to TRBD2. The V and J ends lost 5 bases and 2 bases, in that order; junction bases with no gene match: 9. Germline V CDR1 and CDR2: SGHTA, FQGNSA. CDR3 length equals 16 residues. Here the CDR3 reads CASSQTTSGVTYEQYF. In nucleotides, the CDR3 is TGTGCCAGCAGCCAGACTACTAGCGGGGTGACCTACGAGCAGTACTTC.

This chain links TRBV30 with TRBJ2-3, with unresolved D. CDR3 length equals 12 residues. CDR1 is GTSNPN and CDR2 is SVGIG in the germline V gene (reference sequence). Trimming shortened V by 0 bases and J by 6 bases, and 7 bases separated the two germline ends. CDR3: CAWSVLGDTQYF. The CDR3 region has the DNA TGTGCCTGGAGTGTACTCGGGGATACGCAGTATTTT.

The chain is built from TRBV9 and TRBJ1-1; D remains unclear. The CDR3 runs to 13 residues. Germline CDR1 reads SGDLS; CDR2 reads YYNGEE. V was pared by 0 bases and J by 4 bases, with 7 bases between. The chain's CDR3 is CASSVERTTEAFF. As DNA, the CDR3 is TGTGCCAGCAGCGTAGAACGGACCACTGAAGCTTTCTTT.

The gene calls are TRBV27 and TRBJ1-5, with unresolved D. Per the germline V gene, CDR1 is MNHEY and CDR2 is SMNVEV (reference sequence). The V gene lost 3 bases and the J gene lost 0 bases, with 6 bases spanning the gap. The CDR3 totals 14 residues. CDR3: CASSLLVSNQPQHF. The CDR3 DNA reads as TGTGCCAGCAGTTTGTTAGTTAGCAATCAGCCCCAGCATTTT.

This rearrangement joins TRBV5-1 to TRBJ2-1; 10 bases match TRBD1. The CDR3 contains 16 residues. Germline CDR1 SGHRS, CDR2 YFSETQ. After removal of 0 bases from V and 8 bases from J, the junction contained 8 bases not matched to a gene. The CDR3 nucleotides are TGCGCCAGCAGCTTGGCCGGAGGACAGGGGGTCGATGAGCAGTTCTTC. Its protein product is CASSLAGGQGVDEQFF.

V and J are TRBV29-1 and TRBJ1-2, with D perhaps matching TRBD1 (5 bases). This CDR3 spans 15 amino acids. Germline lookup yields CDR1 SQVTM and CDR2 ANQGSEA. The ends were cut back, 1 base at V and 4 bases at J, with 16 bases in the middle. The CDR3 here is CSVEGGEGLGYGYTF. The CDR3 DNA reads TGCAGCGTTGAAGGAGGGGAGGGTTTGGGCTATGGCTACACCTTC.

This clone occurred once. The genes are TRBV27 and TRBJ2-3; D remains ambiguous. Germline lookup yields CDR1 MNHEY and CDR2 SMNVEV (reference sequence). The CDR3 runs to 14 residues. The V end was cut by 3 bases, the J end by 4 bases, with 11 bases between. CDR3: CASSFSMTADTQYF. DNA of the CDR3: TGTGCCAGCAGTTTCTCGATGACCGCAGATACGCAGTATTTT.

The chain employs TRBV30 and TRBJ2-7; D is ambiguous. Trimming removed 2 bases at V and 5 bases at J, with 10 bases between. The CDR3 has 12 residues. Germline V gene sequence: CDR1 GTSNPN, CDR2 SVGIG (reference sequence). CDR3 bases: TGTGCCTGGAGTTCACCCAGTGACGAGCAGTACTTC. It yields the protein CAWSSPSDEQYF.

J is TRBJ2-2 and V is TRBV30; D is unclear. The CDR3 covers 14 residues. Trimming left V 6 bases short and J 1 base short, with 12 bases between. Germline V gene data show CDR1 as GTSNPN and CDR2 as SVGIG (reference sequence). CDR3 DNA sequence: TGTGCCTGTTTGAGACCGGAGAACACCGGGGAGCTGTTTTTT. This gives the protein CACLRPENTGELFF. Full variable domain (outside the CDR3, taken from reference TRBV30 and TRBJ2-2): SQTIHQWPATLVQPVGSPLSLECTVEGTSNPNLYWYRQAAGRGLQLLFYSVGIGQISSEVPQNLSASRPQDRQFILSSKKLLLSDSGFYLCACLRPENTGELFFGEGSRLTVL.

This sequence joins TRBV7-2 and TRBJ2-7; 7 bases fit TRBD1. The ends lost 5 bases at V and 1 base at J; junction bases unmatched: 5. Germline-derived CDR1 and CDR2 are SGHTA and FQGNSA. The CDR3 extends over 14 amino acids. CDR3 in DNA: TGTGCCAGCAGCCCCACAGGGGTTTCCTACGAGCAGTACTTC. Its protein is CASSPTGVSYEQYF.

The chain has TRBV7-7 and TRBJ2-5, with D perhaps being TRBD1 or TRBD2 (5 bases each). Germline V lookup: CDR1 SSHAT, CDR2 FNYEAQ (reference sequence). CDR3 length: 13 amino acids. The V end lost 5 bases, the J end lost 5 bases, and 12 bases lay between the germline ends. The CDR3 region has the DNA TGTGCCAGCAGCCGTTGGGGGTATGAGACCCAGTACTTC. Residues: CASSRWGYETQYF.

The chain combines TRBV4-2 with TRBJ2-6; D ambiguous. Trimming pared 0 bases from V and 0 bases from J, leaving 12 bases between. CDR3 length: 18 residues. The V gene's germline CDR1 is LGHNA and CDR2 YNFKEQ. CDR3 sequence reads: CASSQDFSSSSGANVLTF. The CDR3 DNA reads TGTGCCAGCAGCCAAGATTTTTCGTCGTCCTCTGGGGCCAACGTCCTGACTTTC.

V and J are TRBV30 and TRBJ2-7; possible D gene TRBD2, 5 bases. Germline V CDR1 and CDR2: GTSNPN, SVGIG (reference sequence). This CDR3 has 12 residues. Trimming left V 0 bases short and J 3 bases short, with 6 bases between. This chain's CDR3 is CAWSVDFYEQYF. CDR3 in DNA: TGTGCCTGGAGTGTGGACTTCTACGAGCAGTACTTC.

This clone was seen only once. J is TRBJ2-2 and V is TRBV6-5, with 8 nucleotides matching TRBD2. The germline V gene has CDR1 MNHEY and CDR2 SVGAGI. Trimming at V came to 7 bases and at J to 7 bases, leaving 8 bases not matched to a gene. This CDR3 contains 14 residues. The DNA of the CDR3 is TGTGCCAGCACTCGCGGGGGGCCTGACGGGGAGCTGTTTTTT. It is translated as CASTRGGPDGELFF.